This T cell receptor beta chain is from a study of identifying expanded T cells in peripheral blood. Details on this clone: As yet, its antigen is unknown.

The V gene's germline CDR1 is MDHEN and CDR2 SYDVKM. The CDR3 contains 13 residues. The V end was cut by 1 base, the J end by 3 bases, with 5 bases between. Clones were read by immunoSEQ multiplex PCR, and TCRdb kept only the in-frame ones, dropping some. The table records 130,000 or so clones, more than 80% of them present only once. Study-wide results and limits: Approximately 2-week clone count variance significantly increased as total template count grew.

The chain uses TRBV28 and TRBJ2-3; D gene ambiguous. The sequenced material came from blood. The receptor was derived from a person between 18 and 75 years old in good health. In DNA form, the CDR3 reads TGTGCCAGCAGTTTATCGGTGACAGATACGCAGTATTTT. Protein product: CASSLSVTDTQYF.